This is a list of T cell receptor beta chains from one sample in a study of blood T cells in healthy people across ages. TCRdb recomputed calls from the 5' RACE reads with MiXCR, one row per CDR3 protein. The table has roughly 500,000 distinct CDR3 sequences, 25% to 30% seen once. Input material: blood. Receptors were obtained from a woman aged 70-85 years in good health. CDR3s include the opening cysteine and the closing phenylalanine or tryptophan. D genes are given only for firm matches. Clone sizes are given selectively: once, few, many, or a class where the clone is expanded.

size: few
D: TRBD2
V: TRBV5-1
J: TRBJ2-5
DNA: TGCGCCAGCAGCAAGGGACTAGCGGGGGGAGAAGAGACCCAGTACTTC
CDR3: CASSKGLAGGEETQYF

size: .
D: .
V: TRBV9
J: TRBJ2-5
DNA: TGTGCCAGCAGCGTAGGCCCGGGCCAAGAGACCCAGTACTTC
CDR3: CASSVGPGQETQYF

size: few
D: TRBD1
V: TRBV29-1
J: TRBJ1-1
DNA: TGCAGCGTCAAGACAGGGGCGAACACTGAAGCTTTCTTT
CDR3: CSVKTGANTEAFF

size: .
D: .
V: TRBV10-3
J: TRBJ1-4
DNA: TGTGCCATCAGTGAGGGGAGAGTGAAGACTAATGAAAAACTGTTTTTT
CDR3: CAISEGRVKTNEKLFF

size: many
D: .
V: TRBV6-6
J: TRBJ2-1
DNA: TGTGCCAGCAGTTATAGCTCCTACAATGAGCAGTTCTTC
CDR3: CASSYSSYNEQFF

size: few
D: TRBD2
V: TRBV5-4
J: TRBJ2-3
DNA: TGTGCCAGCAGCTTGGCCGTTAGCGGGGGCACAGATACGCAGTATTTT
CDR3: CASSLAVSGGTDTQYF

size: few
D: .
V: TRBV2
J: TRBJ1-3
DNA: TGTGCCAGCAGCGTGGAAGGGGGCTCTGGAAACACCATATATTTT
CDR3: CASSVEGGSGNTIYF

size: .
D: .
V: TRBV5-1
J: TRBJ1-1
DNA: TGCGCCAGCAGCTTCAGGGGACAGAACACTGAAGCTTTCTTT
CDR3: CASSFRGQNTEAFF

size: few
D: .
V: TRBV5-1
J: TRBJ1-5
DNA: TGCGCCAGCAGCTTGGTAGCCGGTTTTTATCAGCCCCAGCATTTT
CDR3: CASSLVAGFYQPQHF

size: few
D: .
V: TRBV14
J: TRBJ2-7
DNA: TGTGCCAGCAGCCAAGGCTTGAGGACAGAGCAGTACTTC
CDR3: CASSQGLRTEQYF

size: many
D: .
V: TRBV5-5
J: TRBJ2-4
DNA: TGTGCCAGCAGCGTACAGGGCTCGATAGCCAAAAACATTCAGTACTTC
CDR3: CASSVQGSIAKNIQYF

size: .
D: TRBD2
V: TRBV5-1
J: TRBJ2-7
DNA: TGCGCCAGCAGCTTGAAGGGGAGGGACGAGCAGTACTTC
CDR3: CASSLKGRDEQYF

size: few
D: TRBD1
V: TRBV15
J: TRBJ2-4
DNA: TGTGCCACCCGGCCAGGGGGTACCTACATTCAGTACTTC
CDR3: CATRPGGTYIQYF

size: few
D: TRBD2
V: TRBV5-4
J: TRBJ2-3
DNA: TGTGCCAGCACCCTCGGGACTAGCGGTGACATAGGAGCAGATACGCAGTATTTT
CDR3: CASTLGTSGDIGADTQYF

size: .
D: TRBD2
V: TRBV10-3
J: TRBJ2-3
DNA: TGTGCCATCAGTAATAGCGGGGGGTCAAACACAGATACGCAGTATTTT
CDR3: CAISNSGGSNTDTQYF

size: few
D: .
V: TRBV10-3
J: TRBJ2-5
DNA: TGTGCCATCGCCACAGACCAAGAGACCCAGTACTTC
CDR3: CAIATDQETQYF

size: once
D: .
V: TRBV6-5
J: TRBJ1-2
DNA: TGTGCCAGCGGAAGGACTAGGTCCGTGTATGGCTACACCTTC
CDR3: CASGRTRSVYGYTF

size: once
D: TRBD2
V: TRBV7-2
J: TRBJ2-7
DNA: TGTGCCAGCAGCTCCGGACTAGCTAGGTACGAGCAGTACTTC
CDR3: CASSSGLARYEQYF

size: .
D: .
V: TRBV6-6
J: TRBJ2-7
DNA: TGTGTCAGCACTTTCGGGGCAGTCCAAAAATCCATCTCCTACGAGCAGTACTTC
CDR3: CVSTFGAVQKSISYEQYF

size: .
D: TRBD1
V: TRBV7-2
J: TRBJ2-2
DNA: TGTGCCAGCAGCTTAGGAGGGACAGTCACCGGGGAGCTGTTTTTT
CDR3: CASSLGGTVTGELFF

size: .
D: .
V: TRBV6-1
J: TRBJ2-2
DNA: TGTGCCAGCAGTGCTGGAGGGGAAACCGGGGAGCTGTTTTTT
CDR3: CASSAGGETGELFF

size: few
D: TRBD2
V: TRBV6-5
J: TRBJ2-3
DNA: TGTGCCAGCAGCTCCGGCGGGAGAAGCACAGATACGCAGTATTTT
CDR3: CASSSGGRSTDTQYF

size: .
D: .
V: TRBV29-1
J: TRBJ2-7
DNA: TGCAGCGTTGGTGCCGCCACTAGGACGGGGGCTTGCGAGCAGTACTTC
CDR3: CSVGAATRTGACEQYF

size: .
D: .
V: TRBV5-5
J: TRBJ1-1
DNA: TGTGCCTGCAGCTTGTATCCCCTAGGAACTGAAGCTTTCTTT
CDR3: CACSLYPLGTEAFF

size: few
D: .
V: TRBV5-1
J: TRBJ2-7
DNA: TGCGCCAGCAGCTTGGTGAATTCCTACGAGCAGTACTTC
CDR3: CASSLVNSYEQYF

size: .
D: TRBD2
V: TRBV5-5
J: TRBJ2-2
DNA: TGTGCCAGCAGCTTTAAAGCGGGGGGAACCGGGGAGCTGTTTTTT
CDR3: CASSFKAGGTGELFF

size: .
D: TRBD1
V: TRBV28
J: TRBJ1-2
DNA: TGTGCCAGCAGTTACACAGGGGGGGTAAATGGCTACACCTTC
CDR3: CASSYTGGVNGYTF

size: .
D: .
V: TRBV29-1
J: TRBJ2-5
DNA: TGCAGCTTTTACACGATTTTACAAGAGACCCAGTACTTC
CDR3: CSFYTILQETQYF

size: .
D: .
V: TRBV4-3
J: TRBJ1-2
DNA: TGCGCCAGCAGCCACGGACAGTTCTTTAACTATGGCTACACCTTC
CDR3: CASSHGQFFNYGYTF

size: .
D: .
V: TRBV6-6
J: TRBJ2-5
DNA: TGTGCCTGCACGAAACAAATCCAAGAGACCCAGTACTTC
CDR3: CACTKQIQETQYF

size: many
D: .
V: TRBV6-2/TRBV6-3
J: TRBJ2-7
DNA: TGTGCCAGCAGTTACGGAAATAGCCGCTACGAGCAGTACTTC
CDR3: CASSYGNSRYEQYF

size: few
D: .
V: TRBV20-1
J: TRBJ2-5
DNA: TGCAGTGCTGGCTCCGGGACTCAAGAGACCCAGTACTTC
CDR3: CSAGSGTQETQYF

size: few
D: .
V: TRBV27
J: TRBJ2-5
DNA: TGTGCCAGCAGTCGACCAGGGAAGGAGACCCAGTACTTC
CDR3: CASSRPGKETQYF

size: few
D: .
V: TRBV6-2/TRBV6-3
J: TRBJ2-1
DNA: TGTGCCAGCAGCATCTACTTCAGCTCCTACAATGAGCAGTTCTTC
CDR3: CASSIYFSSYNEQFF

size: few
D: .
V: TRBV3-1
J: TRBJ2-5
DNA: TGTGCCAGCAGCCAAGATGTGAGAATAGGGACCCAGTACTTC
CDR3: CASSQDVRIGTQYF

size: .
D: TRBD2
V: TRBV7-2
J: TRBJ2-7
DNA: TGTGCCAGCAGCACGTCCGGACTAGCGGCCTACTACGAGCAGTACTTC
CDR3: CASSTSGLAAYYEQYF

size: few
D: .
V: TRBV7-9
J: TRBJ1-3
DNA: TGTGCCAGCAGCTTAGTCTCTACCCCTGGAAACACCATATATTTT
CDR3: CASSLVSTPGNTIYF

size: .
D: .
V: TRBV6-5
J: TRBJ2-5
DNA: TGTGCCAGCAGTTACTCCACCGGGGGGCCAGAGACCCAGTACTTC
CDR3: CASSYSTGGPETQYF

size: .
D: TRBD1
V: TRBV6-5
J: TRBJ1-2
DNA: TGTGCCAGCAGTCCGATCGGACAGGGTTACAACACCTTC
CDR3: CASSPIGQGYNTF

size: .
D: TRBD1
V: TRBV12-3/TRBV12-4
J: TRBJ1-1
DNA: TGTGCCAGCAGGTCCCAGGGGGCCACTGAAGCTTTCTTT
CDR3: CASRSQGATEAFF

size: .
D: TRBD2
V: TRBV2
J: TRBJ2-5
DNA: TGTGCCAGCAGTTCTTCTAGCGGGGGGGAGACCCAGTACTTC
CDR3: CASSSSSGGETQYF

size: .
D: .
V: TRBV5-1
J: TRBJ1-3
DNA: TGCGCCAGCAGCTTGGACATCGGAAACGCCATATATTTT
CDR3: CASSLDIGNAIYF

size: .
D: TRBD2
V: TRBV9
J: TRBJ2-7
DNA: TGTGCCAGCAGCGCAGAGCTAGCGGGAGTAGGTGAGCAGTACTTC
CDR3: CASSAELAGVGEQYF

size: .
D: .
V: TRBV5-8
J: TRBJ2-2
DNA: TGTGCCAGCCGCGGCCGGGGCACCGGGGAGCTGTTTTTT
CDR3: CASRGRGTGELFF

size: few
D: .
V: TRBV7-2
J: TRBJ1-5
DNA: TGTGCCAGCAGCTCCTCCCCCGCCCCTCTGCCCCAGCATTTT
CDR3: CASSSSPAPLPQHF

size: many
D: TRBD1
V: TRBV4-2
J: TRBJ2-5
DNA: TGTGCCAGCAGCCCTACAGGGGTGTCGGAGACCCAGTACTTC
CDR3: CASSPTGVSETQYF

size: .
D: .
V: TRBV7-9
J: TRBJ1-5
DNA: TGTGCCAGCAGCTTAGGGGTTGGGGGGACCCAGCATTTT
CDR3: CASSLGVGGTQHF

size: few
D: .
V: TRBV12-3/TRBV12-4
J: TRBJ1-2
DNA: TGTGCCAGCAGTTTGATGGGGGGAGGCTACACCTTC
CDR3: CASSLMGGGYTF

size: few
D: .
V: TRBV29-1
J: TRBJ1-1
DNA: TGCAGCGTTGATCCCCACAGCGACACTGAAGCTTTCTTT
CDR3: CSVDPHSDTEAFF

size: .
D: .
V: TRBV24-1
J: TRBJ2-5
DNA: TGTGCCACCAGTTTTTCGGAGGGTTTGGAGACCCAGTACTTC
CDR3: CATSFSEGLETQYF